The 12 T cell receptor beta chains below were found in one sample sequenced in a study of cytomegalovirus exposure and HLA in healthy donors. The study ran its PCR with 60 Vbeta and 13 Jbeta primers. Data came from immunoSEQ multiplex PCR; TCRdb stores just in-frame clones and leaves some out. This table holds 76,000 or so clones, around 70% found once. Material for sequencing was PBMCs. The source of these receptors is a woman in her thirties or forties in good health and CMV-seropositive.

This rearrangement joins TRBV2 to TRBJ2-1; TRBD2 matches 11 bases. The CDR3 loop spans 16 amino acids. CDR1 and CDR2 from the germline V gene are SNHLY and FYNNEI. The J segment lost 2 bases and the V segment lost 6 bases, leaving 6 bases of the junction unmatched. CDR3 sequence: CASRFKTSGAYNEQFF. CDR3 sequence (DNA): TGTGCCAGCAGATTTAAGACTAGCGGGGCCTACAATGAGCAGTTCTTC.

This chain connects TRBV23-1 to TRBJ2-7; 8 nucleotides match TRBD1. TRBV23-1 is an open reading frame, and its role is uncertain. J gave up 7 bases and V 2 bases, and 13 bases lay outside the gene matches. The CDR3 is 16 amino acids. CDR3 bases: TGCGCCAGCAGTCAACCGCGATCGACAGGGGCCGAGGAGCAGTACTTC. This translates into CASSQPRSTGAEEQYF.

A few counts support this clone. The chain has TRBV27 and TRBJ1-5, with a possible D match to TRBD1 (5 bases). The germline CDR1 and CDR2 sequences are MNHEY and SMNVEV (reference sequence). V lost 7 bases to trimming and J lost 0 bases, with 22 bases between them. There are 18 residues in the CDR3. In DNA, the CDR3 is TGTGCCAGCACCCCCCATCCCCAGACAGTTTATAGCAATCAGCCCCAGCATTTT. This gives the protein CASTPHPQTVYSNQPQHF.

The gene calls are TRBV28 and TRBJ2-7, with 7 bases matching TRBD1. The CDR3 covers 18 residues. From germline, CDR1 is MDHEN and CDR2 SYDVKM. V dropped 2 bases and J dropped 2; count of bases not matched to a gene: 15. CDR3 DNA sequence: TGTGCCAGCAGTTTACGATACTTCGGTGGGACAGTTACCTACGAGCAGTACTTC. Translating it yields CASSLRYFGGTVTYEQYF.

This clone turned up a few times. This chain uses TRBV7-9 with TRBJ2-1; the match to TRBD2 covers 12 bases. J lost 7 bases, V lost 5 bases, and 6 bases had no gene match. The CDR3 loop spans 15 amino acids. From germline, CDR1 is SEHNR and CDR2 FQNEAQ (reference sequence). This CDR3 is CASSTWTSGKNEQFF. CDR3 DNA: TGTGCCAGCAGCACATGGACTAGCGGGAAGAATGAGCAGTTCTTC. The variable domain in full, with the rest retrieved from reference TRBV7-9 and TRBJ2-1, is DTGVSQNPRHKITKRGQNVTFRCDPISEHNRLYWYRQTLGQGPEFLTYFQNEAQLEKSRLLSDRFSAERPKGSFSTLEIQRTEQGDSAMYLCASSTWTSGKNEQFFGPGTRLTVL.

The chain is built from TRBV2 and TRBJ1-1; 7 bases align to TRBD1. Germline trimming cut 7 bases from V and 1 base from J; bases unmatched to any gene: 3. From germline, CDR1 is SNHLY and CDR2 FYNNEI. The CDR3 has 13 amino acids. The CDR3 DNA follows: TGTGCCAGCACTAGACAGGGGAACACTGAAGCTTTCTTT. Residues: CASTRQGNTEAFF.

In its sample, this clone was seen a few times. This sequence joins TRBV4-1 and TRBJ2-1, with TRBD2 matching 9 bases. The germline gives CDR1 MGHRA, CDR2 YSYEKL. With V trimmed by 1 base and J by 0 bases, 7 bases remained unmatched. CDR3 size: 18 residues. DNA for the CDR3: TGCGCCAGCAGCCAAGGGCCCTTAGCGGGAGTCTCCTACAATGAGCAGTTCTTC. Translation: CASSQGPLAGVSYNEQFF.

The chain uses TRBV27 and TRBJ1-6; D perhaps matches TRBD1 (6 bases). Trimming removed 7 bases from V and 6 bases from J, with 25 bases in between. Germline V lookup: CDR1 MNHEY, CDR2 SMNVEV (reference sequence). CDR3 length: 18 residues. The chain's CDR3 is CASTTVPRLGHPNSPLHF. Written as DNA, the CDR3 is TGTGCCAGCACCACCGTACCGCGCTTGGGACACCCTAATTCACCCCTCCACTTT.

This clone was found a few times. The genes are TRBV7-9 and TRBJ2-2; TRBD1 aligns across 9 bases. J lost 3 bases, V lost 5 bases, and 7 bases had no gene match. CDR1 and CDR2 (germline): SEHNR, FQNEAQ (reference sequence). This CDR3 has 16 amino acids. CDR3 in amino acids: CASSPGTGFYTGELFF. The CDR3 coding sequence is TGTGCCAGCAGCCCAGGGACAGGGTTCTACACCGGGGAGCTGTTTTTT.

This clone was observed a single time. The chain combines TRBV6-6 with TRBJ1-4; D is uncertain. V was trimmed by 1 base and J by 8 bases, leaving 14 bases between them. The germline CDR1 and CDR2 sequences are MNHNY and SVGAGI (reference sequence). This CDR3 is 15 amino acids long. The DNA for the CDR3 is TGTGCCAGCAGTTACTTCGGGGAAGGTAACGAAAAACTGTTTTTT. It translates to CASSYFGEGNEKLFF.

This chain joins TRBV7-2 and TRBJ2-3, with a tentative D call TRBD1 (7 bases). The CDR3 totals 16 residues. V gave up 2 bases and J gave up 1 base, with 13 bases separating them. Germline V CDR1 and CDR2: SGHTA, FQGNSA. CDR3: CASSLRQGGGTDTQYF. As DNA, the CDR3 is TGTGCCAGCAGCTTACGACAGGGCGGGGGCACAGATACGCAGTATTTT.

The chain carries TRBV28 and TRBJ1-5, with a possible D match to TRBD1 (5 bases). CDR3 length equals 16 residues. Looked up from germline, CDR1 is MDHEN and CDR2 is SYDVKM. Trimming pared 3 bases from V and 0 bases from J, leaving 12 bases between. The CDR3 region has the DNA TGTGCCAGCAGTTTTCCCGGCCAGGGTAGCAATCAGCCCCAGCATTTT. It encodes CASSFPGQGSNQPQHF.